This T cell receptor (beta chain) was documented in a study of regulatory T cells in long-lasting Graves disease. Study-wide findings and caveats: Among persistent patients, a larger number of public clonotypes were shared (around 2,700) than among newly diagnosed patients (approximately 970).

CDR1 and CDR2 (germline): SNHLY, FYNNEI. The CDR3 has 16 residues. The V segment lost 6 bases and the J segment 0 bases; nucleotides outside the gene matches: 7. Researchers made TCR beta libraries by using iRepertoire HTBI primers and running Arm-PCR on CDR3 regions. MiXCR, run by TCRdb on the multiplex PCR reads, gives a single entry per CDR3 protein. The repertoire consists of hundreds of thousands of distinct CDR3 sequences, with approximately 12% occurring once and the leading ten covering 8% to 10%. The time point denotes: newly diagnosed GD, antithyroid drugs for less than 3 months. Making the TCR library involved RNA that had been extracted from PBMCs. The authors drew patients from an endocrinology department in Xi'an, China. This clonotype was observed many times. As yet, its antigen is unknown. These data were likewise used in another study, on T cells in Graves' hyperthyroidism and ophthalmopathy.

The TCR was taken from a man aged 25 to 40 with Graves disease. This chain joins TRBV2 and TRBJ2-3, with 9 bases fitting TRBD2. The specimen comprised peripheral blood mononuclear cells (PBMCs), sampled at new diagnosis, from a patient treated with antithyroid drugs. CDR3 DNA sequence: TGTGCCAGCAGAAAGGCTAGCGGGGTTAGCACAGATACGCAGTATTTT. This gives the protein CASRKASGVSTDTQYF.